This T cell receptor (beta chain) is drawn from a study of graft-versus-host responses after intestinal transplantation (dated by TCRdb to the early 2020s). Broadly, across the study: The transplants that recipients got were multivisceral, liver-intestinal, or isolated intestinal. Every recipient was given anti-thymocyte globulin induction, followed by approximately 3 years of maintenance tacrolimus and steroids. After intestinal transplantation, graft-versus-host and host-versus-graft alloreactive T cell clones were followed in the graft, circulation and bone marrow using bulk TCR-beta CDR3 sequencing. To identify alloreactive clones, pre-transplant mixed lymphocyte reaction products were sequenced and compared with unstimulated pre-transplant donor and recipient T cells. Of the 20 to 25 intestinal transplant recipients enrolled in the cohort, one of whom was a retransplant, a few patients without pretransplant specimens were excluded. A peak of at least 4% donor T cells among recipient peripheral blood mononuclear cells was the definition used for donor T cell macrochimerism. Instead of going to the commercial service, samples from a few later patients were sequenced in-house on an Illumina MiSeq and processed with MiXCR. General study outcomes and caveats: High GvH to HvG T cell clonal ratios were observed in the allografts of patients with donor T cell macrochimerism. Conclusions were limited by the relatively low number and heterogeneity of intestinal transplant patients. GvH clones were found in recipient bone marrow, and some of the GvH clones appeared earlier in ileal mucosa or blood, which is consistent with an intestinal mucosal origin. Peak levels of circulating GvH clones were associated with declines in HvG clones early after transplant.

To note about this clone: It lacks a known antigen. No qualities accompany the bases; no much larger clone lies one base away.

Read against the paper, the sample's time point label means: cells obtained before transplantation from donor or recipient. CD3+CD4+ and CD3+CD8+ populations were FACS-sorted from unstimulated pre-transplant donor and recipient cells taken from spleen or lymph nodes. Library method: the immunoSEQ multiplex PCR assay. In most patients, genomic DNA was isolated using the Qiagen DNeasy Blood and Tissue Kit and sent frozen to Adaptive Biotechnologies for TCR sequencing. High-throughput TCR-beta CDR3 sequencing of genomic DNA from most patients was performed by Adaptive Biotechnologies. The published analysis was carried out like this. Adaptive's ImmunoSEQ software was the source of the TCR sequencing data for over 15 patients, while a few other patients were processed with MiXCR and VDJtools. To correct CD4 versus CD8 sorting errors, sequences present in both subsets at a frequency ratio below 5:1 were removed. CDR3 nucleotide sequences shared between donor and recipient were removed because their origin could not be assigned. At least 2-fold expansion over unstimulated cells and a minimum CFSE-low frequency of 0.002% (template counts) or 0.001% (read counts) were required for clones to be classified as alloreactive. Mappable clones were those detected in sequenced pre-transplant spleen, lymph node, or MLR CFSE-low populations of the donor or recipient. Cumulative frequency of alloreactive clones was calculated as a percentage of all sequences weighted by copy number. This is the immuneACCESS table as TCRdb keeps it, with only in-frame sequences that have V and J called. A part of the clones is gone; compared with another copy, unresolved V genes explain less than half, and the rest is unexplained. D and trimming were read from the DNA, whereas the V and J calls and clone size are those reported in that table. Across this sample there are around 45,000 clones, with roughly 91% seen only once. The ten largest clones add up to less than 2.5% of the sample.

Taken from cysteine to phenylalanine, the CDR3 has 16 residues. Only the CDR3 part of the read is kept: 48 bases, read in frame from the first base. Via the germline V gene (reference sequence), CDR1 is WNHNN and CDR2 SYGVQD. The junction shows trimming of 9 bases on V and 0 bases on J, plus 18 bases between the germline ends. The sequences come from unstimulated CD4+ T cells sorted from spleen or lymph node cells, collected before transplant. The chain joins TRBV10-1 to TRBJ2-4, with a weak D call of TRBD1 (6 bases match). The clonotype was recovered from a human donor who was the organ donor for an intestinal transplant. Here the CDR3 is given as CARPKQGGAAKNIQYF. The DNA sequence is as follows: TGCGCCAGACCTAAACAGGGCGGTGCAGCCAAAAACATTCAGTACTTC.